This TCR beta chain came from a study of brain T cells in children with intractable seizures. Profiling relied on immunoSEQ multiplex PCR, and the TCRdb table lists in-frame clones only, not all of them. The table has about 320,000 clones, 93% seen once. This clone appeared a few times. Time point given: blood from clinic visit 5 months post-surgery; TSC patient then seizure free. The CDR3 sequence is 14 residues long. Germline V CDR1 and CDR2: LGHDT, YNNKEL (reference sequence). V shed 4 bases and J shed 3 bases, with 13 bases lying between them. The origin of this receptor is a boy under three years old with tuberous sclerosis and intractable seizures. The sequenced sample was peripheral blood, obtained 4 to 6 months after surgery. The chain combines TRBV3-1 (or the pseudogene TRBV3-2) with TRBJ2-7, with D unresolved. CDR3 nucleotide sequence: TGTGCCAGCAGCCCCTTGGCGGAAATCTACGAGCAGTACTTC. It specifies CASSPLAEIYEQYF.